The rows below give T cell receptor beta chains drawn from one sample of a study of T cell changes during pregnancy in multiple sclerosis. Data came from immunoSEQ multiplex PCR; TCRdb stores just in-frame clones and leaves some out. This sample yields about 44,000 clones, of which more than 80% are seen a single time; about 0.75% belongs to the top ten. The sequencing used CD4+ T cells from peripheral blood mononuclear cells, collected before pregnancy. The receptors come from a female donor with multiple sclerosis, enrolled in a pregnancy study. Both conserved end residues are part of each CDR3. A D gene is named only where the DNA matches it firmly. For some rows the clone size is stated as once, few or many, or as a class when expanded; others skip it.

size: NA; V: TRBV19; D: TRBD2; J: TRBJ2-7; DNA: TGTGCCAGTAGTACCCGACTAGCGGAACCCTACGAGCAGTACTTC; CDR3: CASSTRLAEPYEQYF
size: NA; V: TRBV4-2; D: NA; J: TRBJ1-1; DNA: TGTGCCAGCAGCCCCTCGGGGGGGAGAAAGGACACTGAAGCTTTCTTT; CDR3: CASSPSGGRKDTEAFF
size: NA; V: TRBV9; D: TRBD1; J: TRBJ2-5; DNA: TGTGCCAGCAGCCTTCGACAGGGTGGAGAGACCCAGTACTTC; CDR3: CASSLRQGGETQYF
size: NA; V: TRBV5-7; D: TRBD1; J: TRBJ1-2; DNA: TGTGCCAGCAGCTCCGACTTGGACAGGGGGGTGTGGGGCTACACCTTC; CDR3: CASSSDLDRGVWGYTF
size: NA; V: TRBV5-1; D: TRBD1; J: TRBJ1-6; DNA: TGCGCCAGCAATCTCGGACAGGGGAATTCACCCCTCCACTTT; CDR3: CASNLGQGNSPLHF
size: NA; V: TRBV5-5; D: TRBD1; J: TRBJ1-5; DNA: TGTGCCAGCAGCTTGGGGGACAGGGACAATCAGCCCCAGCATTTT; CDR3: CASSLGDRDNQPQHF
size: NA; V: TRBV6-6; D: NA; J: TRBJ1-1; DNA: TGTGCCAGCAGTTACGGCAGTAACACTGAAGCTTTCTTT; CDR3: CASSYGSNTEAFF
size: NA; V: TRBV29-1; D: NA; J: TRBJ1-1; DNA: TGCAGCGGGGGAGGTGGGTATGGGACTGAAGCTTTCTTT; CDR3: CSGGGGYGTEAFF
size: once; V: TRBV6-5; D: NA; J: TRBJ2-1; DNA: TGTGCCAGCAGTTACTCAGCGGGTGGCCGAAACAATGAGCAGTTCTTC; CDR3: CASSYSAGGRNNEQFF
size: NA; V: TRBV29-1; D: NA; J: TRBJ1-2; DNA: TGCAGCGTTGAAGAACAGGCGACGGGCTATGGCTACACCTTC; CDR3: CSVEEQATGYGYTF
size: NA; V: TRBV6-6; D: NA; J: TRBJ1-5; DNA: TGTGCCAGCAGTTACGAGATTCAGCCCCAGCATTTT; CDR3: CASSYEIQPQHF
size: NA; V: TRBV9; D: NA; J: TRBJ2-3; DNA: TGTGCCAGCAGCGTAGGCCAGTCAGATACGCAGTATTTT; CDR3: CASSVGQSDTQYF
size: NA; V: TRBV5-1; D: TRBD2; J: TRBJ2-7; DNA: TGCGCCAGCCGGGGGGGGGAAGAACGGTACTTC; CDR3: CASRGGEERYF
size: NA; V: TRBV19; D: NA; J: TRBJ1-5; DNA: TGTGCCAGTAGTATAGTGGGCAGGGAGGGGTATCAGCCCCAGCATTTT; CDR3: CASSIVGREGYQPQHF
size: once; V: TRBV30; D: TRBD1; J: TRBJ1-5; DNA: TGTGCCTGGAGTCTAGGGACAGGACCTCAGCCCCAGCATTTT; CDR3: CAWSLGTGPQPQHF
size: NA; V: TRBV9; D: TRBD1; J: TRBJ1-1; DNA: TGTGCCAGCAGCGGGCGGACAGGGGCAGTTAGGAAAGCTTTCTTT; CDR3: CASSGRTGAVRKAFF
size: NA; V: TRBV7-2; D: NA; J: TRBJ1-5; DNA: TGTGCCAGCAGCTTTCAGGGTGGGAATCAGCCCCAGCATTTT; CDR3: CASSFQGGNQPQHF
size: NA; V: TRBV6-1; D: NA; J: TRBJ1-5; DNA: TGTGCCAGCAGTGAAACCGGGACAATAAGCAATCAGCCCCAGCATTTT; CDR3: CASSETGTISNQPQHF
size: NA; V: TRBV18; D: NA; J: TRBJ2-6; DNA: TGTGCCAGCTCACCAAATCCGGGGGAACGCCCTGGGGCCAACGTCCTGACTTTC; CDR3: CASSPNPGERPGANVLTF
size: NA; V: TRBV14; D: TRBD2; J: TRBJ2-3; DNA: TGTGCCAGCAGCCAAAGTTGGGGTAGCGGGTTTCCAGATACGCAGTATTTT; CDR3: CASSQSWGSGFPDTQYF
size: once; V: TRBV7-9; D: NA; J: TRBJ2-7; DNA: TGTGCCAGCAGCTTAGGGGCTGCCCCCTCCCACGAGCAGTACTTC; CDR3: CASSLGAAPSHEQYF
size: NA; V: TRBV6-6; D: TRBD1; J: TRBJ1-1; DNA: TGTGCCAGCACCGCACAGGGGACCCCTGAAGCTTTCTTT; CDR3: CASTAQGTPEAFF
size: NA; V: TRBV19; D: NA; J: TRBJ1-3; DNA: TGTGCCAGTAGTATAGCAGGGAATCGGAACACCATATATTTT; CDR3: CASSIAGNRNTIYF
size: NA; V: TRBV9; D: TRBD2; J: TRBJ2-3; DNA: TGTGCCAGCAGCTCGGGACTAGCGGGGGAGCGCACAGATACGCAGTATTTT; CDR3: CASSSGLAGERTDTQYF
size: NA; V: TRBV28; D: NA; J: TRBJ2-7; DNA: TGTGCCAGCGAGGGCCAGGTCTACGAGCAGTACTTC; CDR3: CASEGQVYEQYF
size: NA; V: TRBV11-2; D: NA; J: TRBJ2-5; DNA: TGTGCCAGCAGCTTAGGACTGCAAGAGACCCAGTACTTC; CDR3: CASSLGLQETQYF
size: NA; V: TRBV29-1; D: NA; J: TRBJ1-2; DNA: TGCAGCGTTGACGGGGGGGGCTACACCTTC; CDR3: CSVDGGGYTF
size: NA; V: TRBV2; D: TRBD2; J: TRBJ2-1; DNA: TGTGCCAGCAGCCCCCGGGGGGGATTAACGATTCGATTATACAATGAGCAGTTCTTC; CDR3: CASSPRGGLTIRLYNEQFF
size: NA; V: TRBV7-9; D: TRBD1; J: TRBJ2-3; DNA: TGTGCCAGCAGCTTATCCGGGACAGGGGCCACAGATACGCAGTATTTT; CDR3: CASSLSGTGATDTQYF
size: NA; V: TRBV7-2; D: NA; J: TRBJ2-3; DNA: TGTGCCAGCAGCTTAGCCAGGTCCCAAGATACGCAGTATTTT; CDR3: CASSLARSQDTQYF
size: NA; V: TRBV7-8; D: NA; J: TRBJ1-1; DNA: TGTGCCAGCAGCTCGAGGGAGAACACTGAAGCTTTCTTT; CDR3: CASSSRENTEAFF
size: NA; V: TRBV10-3; D: NA; J: TRBJ2-2; DNA: TGTGCCATCAGTGAGGTGCAGGGGAACACCGGGGAGCTGTTTTTT; CDR3: CAISEVQGNTGELFF
size: NA; V: TRBV30; D: TRBD2; J: TRBJ2-1; DNA: TGTGCCTGGAGTTCTGGACTAGCGACGGGAGAGCAGTTCTTC; CDR3: CAWSSGLATGEQFF
size: NA; V: TRBV2; D: NA; J: TRBJ2-7; DNA: TGTGCCAGCCGCCAGGGCTACGAGCAGTACTTC; CDR3: CASRQGYEQYF
size: NA; V: TRBV6-5; D: TRBD1; J: TRBJ1-1; DNA: TGTGCCAGCAGTTACAGGGACAGGGCGAACACTGAAGCTTTCTTT; CDR3: CASSYRDRANTEAFF
size: NA; V: TRBV5-1; D: TRBD1; J: TRBJ2-1; DNA: TGCCCCACGGGGCCGGGACAGGGCTACTACAATGAGCAGTTCTTC; CDR3: CPTGPGQGYYNEQFF
size: NA; V: TRBV7-3; D: NA; J: TRBJ2-5; DNA: TGTGCCAGCAGCTTAACCCCCCGAGCGACCCAGTACTTC; CDR3: CASSLTPRATQYF
size: once; V: TRBV7-2; D: NA; J: TRBJ2-3; DNA: TGTGCCAGCAGCCCTAGAGATACGCAGTATTTT; CDR3: CASSPRDTQYF
size: few; V: TRBV5-1; D: NA; J: TRBJ1-6; DNA: TGCGCCAGCAGCTTGGTGTCGGGCTCCTATAATTCACCCCTCCACTTT; CDR3: CASSLVSGSYNSPLHF
size: NA; V: TRBV11-2; D: TRBD2; J: TRBJ2-5; DNA: TGTGCCAGCAGGGGGGGAGCGGGAGTGGTAGAGACCCAGTACTTC; CDR3: CASRGGAGVVETQYF
size: once; V: TRBV27; D: TRBD1; J: TRBJ1-1; DNA: TGTGCCAGCAGCCGATGGACAGGGAACACTGAAGCTTTCTTT; CDR3: CASSRWTGNTEAFF
size: NA; V: TRBV5-4; D: TRBD1; J: TRBJ2-1; DNA: TGTGCCAGCAGCTTGGGGACAGGGGGCTACAATGAGCAGTTCTTC; CDR3: CASSLGTGGYNEQFF
size: medium-sized; V: TRBV2; D: NA; J: TRBJ2-3; DNA: TGTGCCAGCAGTGTGCGGGGTGGTACGCAGTATTTT; CDR3: CASSVRGGTQYF